The entry below describes one T cell receptor (beta chain). Its antigen is not identified. The selected patients with pancreatic ductal adenocarcinoma had surgery but no neoadjuvant therapy. The table came from immunoSEQ multiplex PCR; TCRdb's copy has only in-frame clones and leaves some out. This repertoire shows over 100,000 clones, roughly 95% found once; its top ten account for roughly 3.1%. These data come from a study of T cells in pancreatic ductal adenocarcinoma. Findings and limits, study-wide: Blood clonality (roughly 0.072) did not differ significantly from tumor (approximately 0.12). Tumors hold more CD45RO+ effector T cells, which may bias toward lower diversity. Unique clonotypes were 7.5 to 10-fold more numerous in blood than in tumor. This surgical cohort overrepresents the minority presenting with early-stage disease.

The sequence came from a human donor with pancreatic ductal adenocarcinoma. Material for sequencing was PBMCs.

CDR3 residues: CASSFQTGGKETQYF. The CDR3 DNA is TGTGCCAGCAGTTTTCAGACAGGGGGCAAGGAGACCCAGTACTTC. V gene TRBV28 combines with J gene TRBJ2-5; TRBD1 matches at 10 bases. The CDR3 spans 15 residues. Germline V gene data show CDR1 as MDHEN and CDR2 as SYDVKM. V was clipped by 3 bases and J by 5 bases; unmatched bases: 6.